This passage covers 26 T cell receptor beta chains from one sample sequenced in a study of T cell repertoires in cytomegalovirus infection. One entry per CDR3 protein, called by TCRdb with MiXCR from the reads. Seen here are more than 650,000 distinct CDR3 sequences, less than 40% observed once, and the top ten hold more than 2.5%. The sequenced sample was PBMCs. The receptors were gathered from a human donor in good health (CMV status not recorded). Some clones in this sample may be carry-over from other donors' samples.

This clonotype was counted between two and nine times. The V gene is TRBV7-9, the J gene TRBJ1-2, with a weak D call TRBD1 (5 bases). V was cut by 0 bases and J by 7 bases, with 21 bases left in between. The CDR3 consists of 17 residues. CDR1 and CDR2 from the germline V gene are SEHNR and FQNEAQ (reference sequence). CDR3 protein: CASSLAGSSPGGGGYTF. Here the CDR3 DNA reads TGTGCCAGCAGCTTAGCGGGGTCGTCACCGGGGGGAGGTGGCTACACCTTC.

Comment on this clonotype: The junction departs from germline at one end; a sequencing error may be responsible. The V call is TRBV7-6, the J call TRBJ2-1; the D gene is possibly TRBD2 (6 bases). Germline V CDR1 and CDR2: SGHVS, FNYEAQ. This CDR3 contains 16 residues. CDR3 DNA sequence: TGTGCCAGGAGCTTACCCATGACGGGAGAGAACAATGAGCAGTTCTTC. Its protein product is CARSLPMTGENNEQFF.

V is TRBV28 and J is TRBJ1-5, with D tentatively TRBD1 (6 bases). The CDR3 is 10 residues long. Per germline, CDR1 MDHEN and CDR2 SYDVKM. Trimming took off 9 bases at V and 11 bases at J, with 11 bases between the two ends. Here the CDR3 DNA reads TGTGCCAGAGGGGGGGATGCCCAGCATTTT. Its protein product is CARGGDAQHF.

The chain recombines TRBV15 with TRBJ2-2; 7 positions agree with TRBD1. The germline V gene has CDR1 LNHNV and CDR2 YYDKDF (reference sequence). The CDR3 is made up of 17 amino acids. V was pared by 2 bases and J by 4 bases, with 10 bases of the junction left unmatched. CDR3 in DNA: TGTGCCACCAGCAGACCGCTAAGGGGGCTAGGCACCGGGGAGCTGTTTTTT. Translation gives CATSRPLRGLGTGELFF. The full variable domain, with the rest looked up from reference TRBV15 and TRBJ2-2, is DAMVIQNPRYQVTQFGKPVTLSCSQTLNHNVMYWYQQKSSQAPKLLFHYYDKDFNNEADTPDNFQSRRPNTSFCFLDIRSPGLGDTAMYLCATSRPLRGLGTGELFFGEGSRLTVL.

Comment on this clonotype: At one end the junction does not follow the germline gene, possibly because of a read error. J is TRBJ2-7 and V is TRBV7-6; 10 nucleotides agree with TRBD2. This CDR3 spans 14 amino acids. CDR1 and CDR2 (germline): SGHVS, FNYEAQ. As DNA, the CDR3 is TGTGCCAGCAGCGAAGCGGGAGGGCCGGGGGAGCAGTGCTTC. It is translated as CASSEAGGPGEQCF.

This clonotype was counted ten times or more. V usage is TRBV10-1 and J usage is TRBJ2-1, with 8 bases aligning to TRBD2. Germline V lookup: CDR1 WNHNN, CDR2 SYGVQD (reference sequence). The CDR3 runs to 15 residues. V gave up 5 bases and J gave up 3 bases; unmatched junction bases: 6. The CDR3 sequence: CASSPSGGRYNEQFF. The CDR3 nucleotides read TGCGCCAGCAGTCCGAGCGGGGGCCGCTACAATGAGCAGTTCTTC.

Points on this clonotype: A much bigger clone sits one base away, suggesting this may be a read error. The chain couples TRBV10-3 to TRBJ2-3, with unresolved D. Germline CDR1 is ENHRY and CDR2 is SYGVKD. The CDR3 sequence is 15 residues long. This CDR3 reads CAISESFRGADPQYF. The CDR3 region has the DNA TGTGCCATCAGTGAGTCGTTTAGAGGAGCAGATCCGCAGTATTTT.

The DNA for the CDR3 is TGCAGCGTGACCCGGGGCCGCCACGAGCAGTACTTC. Protein: CSVTRGRHEQYF. The rearrangement joins TRBV29-1 to TRBJ2-7, with D perhaps given as TRBD1 or TRBD2 (5 bases each). V was trimmed by 6 bases and J by 5 bases, leaving 14 bases between them. This CDR3 comprises 12 residues. CDR1 is SQVTM, CDR2 ANQGSEA, per germline.

Many counts were recorded for this clonotype. The chain combines TRBV7-2 with TRBJ1-5; D is unclear. Trimming shortened V by 1 base and J by 3 bases, and 10 bases separated the two germline ends. The CDR3 consists of 15 residues. Per germline, CDR1 SGHTA and CDR2 FQGNSA. The DNA for the CDR3 is TGTGCCAGCAGCTTAGAACGGACCATCAATCAGCCCCAGCATTTT. Its protein is CASSLERTINQPQHF.

This clonotype was detected ten times or more. The chain joins TRBV6-5 to TRBJ2-3; TRBD2 agrees at 10 bases. The CDR3 runs 17 residues. Germline V CDR1 and CDR2: MNHEY, SVGAGI. Trimming removed 2 bases from V and 0 bases from J; junction bases left unmatched: 5. In nucleotides, the CDR3 is TGTGCCAGCAGTTACAGGTCTAGCGGGGGAAGCACAGATACGCAGTATTTT. Translating gives CASSYRSSGGSTDTQYF.

Details on this clonotype: A read error may be the cause here, since a much bigger clone is one base away. No conserved phenylalanine or tryptophan ends this CDR3, so it is likely a read error. The chain joins TRBV7-8 to TRBJ2-7; D is uncertain. Germline-derived CDR1 and CDR2 are SGHVS and FQNEAQ. The CDR3 runs to 18 residues. V dropped 5 bases and J dropped 2 bases, with 25 bases sitting between them. As DNA, the CDR3 is TGTGCCAGCAGCGGAAAAAGCCATGCCCGTGTAAAGACCTACGAGCAGTACCTC. Its translation: CASSGKSHARVKTYEQYL.

CDR3 in DNA: TGTGCCAGCAGCCGACAGGGTGGCGCCTACGAGCAGTACTTC. It codes for CASSRQGGAYEQYF. The rearrangement uses TRBV5-5 and TRBJ2-7, with 7 nucleotides matching TRBD1. This CDR3 is 14 amino acids long. V lost 4 bases and J lost 2; bases outside the gene matches: 6. Germline assignment: CDR1 SGHKS and CDR2 YYEKEE (reference sequence).

This clonotype was counted between two and nine times. CDR3 sequence reads: CASSLIPGGDAGELFF. The CDR3 DNA reads as TGTGCCAGCAGCTTAATTCCAGGGGGCGATGCCGGGGAGCTGTTTTTT. The chain recombines TRBV7-2 with TRBJ2-2, with TRBD1 matching 8 bases. V lost 2 bases and J lost 6; bases outside the gene matches: 8. The CDR3 spans 16 residues. Germline V lookup: CDR1 SGHTA, CDR2 FQGNSA.

There are a few counts of this clonotype. V is TRBV6-1 and J is TRBJ1-2; D unresolved. Per the germline V gene, CDR1 is MNHNS and CDR2 is SASEGT. There are 13 residues in the CDR3. With 6 bases removed from V and 4 bases from J, the gap between germline ends came to 12 bases. This chain's CDR3 is CASSWRQSYGYTF. The CDR3 DNA reads TGTGCCAGCAGCTGGCGCCAGTCCTATGGCTACACCTTC.

The chain recombines TRBV29-1 with TRBJ2-1; D might be TRBD2 (6 bases). The CDR3 has 11 amino acids. The V end was cut by 4 bases, the J end by 5 bases, with 6 bases between. Germline V gives CDR1 SQVTM, CDR2 ANQGSEA. The CDR3 protein is CSVGGDNEQFF. In nucleotides, the CDR3 is TGCAGCGTTGGGGGGGACAATGAGCAGTTCTTC.

As to this clonotype: One end of the junction is discordant with germline, which a read error may explain. V gene TRBV6-5 combines with J gene TRBJ2-3; TRBD2 agrees at 10 bases. Per the germline V gene, CDR1 is MNHEY and CDR2 is SVGAGI. This CDR3 region has 15 residues. In nucleotides, the CDR3 is TGTGCCTGCAGTTCTAGCGGGAGCCTCCCCGATACGCAGTATTTT. Translating it yields CACSSSGSLPDTQYF.

The chain has TRBV5-1 and TRBJ2-5; a possible D gene is TRBD1 (7 bases). Between the trimmed V and J ends, which lost 7 bases and 2 bases, there was a span of 18 bases. Germline assignment: CDR1 SGHRS and CDR2 YFSETQ. CDR3 length equals 15 residues. The DNA for the CDR3 is TGCGCCAGCCGGACAGGACGAGGAGGGCAAGAGACCCAGTACTTC. Residues: CASRTGRGGQETQYF. The entire variable domain, with the rest obtained from reference TRBV5-1 and TRBJ2-5, is as follows: KAGVTQTPRYLIKTRGQQVTLSCSPISGHRSVSWYQQTPGQGLQFLFEYFSETQRNKGNFPGRFSGRQFSNSRSEMNVSTLELGDSALYLCASRTGRGGQETQYFGPGTRLLVL.

This CDR3 is CASSRQGRGNTEAFF. DNA of the CDR3: TGTGCCAGCTCACGACAGGGAAGGGGGAACACTGAAGCTTTCTTT. This rearrangement joins TRBV18 to TRBJ1-1; 7 bases match TRBD1. The trim removed 4 bases at V and 1 base at J, leaving 6 bases unmatched. Germline V gene lookup returns CDR1 KGHSH and CDR2 LQKENI. This CDR3 is 15 amino acids long.

The chain couples TRBV29-1 to TRBJ2-1, with TRBD2 matching over 12 bases. Germline V CDR1 and CDR2: SQVTM, ANQGSEA. The length of the CDR3 is 14 residues. J was trimmed by 7 bases and V by 5 bases; bases with no gene match: 6. CDR3 amino acids: CSVKTSGRTNEQFF. The CDR3 DNA sequence: TGCAGCGTTAAGACTAGCGGGAGAACTAATGAGCAGTTCTTC.

Regarding this clonotype: Because it lacks the conserved phenylalanine or tryptophan at the end, this CDR3 is likely a read error. The genes are TRBV27 and TRBJ1-2; D is unresolved. Trimming removed 7 bases from V and 2 bases from J, with 14 bases in between. Looked up from germline, CDR1 is MNHEY and CDR2 is SMNVEV (reference sequence). The CDR3 contains 14 residues. CDR3 bases: TGTGCCAGCACGACTGCTACTACGAACTATGGCTACACCTTA. It specifies CASTTATTNYGYTL.

With regard to this clonotype: The junction differs from germline at one of its ends, possibly a read error. The chain links TRBV29-1 to TRBJ1-4; D not resolved. Germline assignment: CDR1 SQVTM and CDR2 ANQGSEA. This CDR3 is built from 13 residues. Written as DNA, the CDR3 is TGCAGCGTGGAAGAACAGAATAATGAAAAACTGTTTTTT. Amino acid sequence: CSVEEQNNEKLFF. The full variable domain, its missing parts supplied by reference TRBV29-1 and TRBJ1-4, is SAVISQKPSRDICQRGTSLTIQCQVDSQVTMMFWYRQQPGQSLTLIATANQGSEATYESGFVIDKFPISRPNLTFSTLTVSNMSPEDSSIYLCSVEEQNNEKLFFGSGTQLSVL.

This clonotype occurred many times. The chain employs TRBV7-2 and TRBJ1-1; D is possibly TRBD1 (5 bases). Per the germline V gene, CDR1 is SGHTA and CDR2 is FQGNSA. The CDR3 is made up of 15 amino acids. V lost 0 bases, J lost 7 bases, and 15 bases lay in between. The CDR3 here is CASSLALGTTLEAFF. DNA of the CDR3: TGTGCCAGCAGCTTAGCGCTTGGGACCACACTTGAAGCTTTCTTT.

This clonotype has ten or more counts. This sequence joins TRBV7-9 and TRBJ1-5; perhaps TRBD1 as D (5 bases). CDR1 is SEHNR and CDR2 is FQNEAQ in the germline V gene (reference sequence). The V end was cut by 0 bases, the J end by 4 bases, with 10 bases between. This CDR3 is built from 15 residues. This chain's CDR3 is CASSLADSLNQPQHF. CDR3 nucleotide sequence: TGTGCCAGCAGCTTAGCCGACAGCCTGAATCAGCCCCAGCATTTT.

The J gene is TRBJ2-7, the V gene TRBV5-6, with 7 bases matching TRBD1. Per germline, CDR1 SGHDT and CDR2 YYEEEE. Trimming at V came to 0 bases and at J to 3 bases, leaving 9 bases not matched to a gene. This CDR3 region has 16 residues. In nucleotides, the CDR3 is TGTGCCAGCAGCTTGGTGGGACAGAGGACCGACTACGAGCAGTACTTC. Its protein is CASSLVGQRTDYEQYF.

This clonotype was counted a single time. V usage is TRBV12-3 or TRBV12-4 and J usage is TRBJ2-1, with a possible D match to TRBD2 (6 bases). The CDR3 loop spans 14 amino acids. V gave up 7 bases and J gave up 6 bases, with 16 bases separating them. Here the CDR3 DNA reads TGTGCCAGCACTCCTTCAGGGAGGAGCAATGAGCAGTTCTTC. Its translation is CASTPSGRSNEQFF.

The chain combines TRBV19 with TRBJ1-4; TRBD1 is a possible D gene (5 bases). V lost 6 bases and J lost 8, with 19 bases in between. The CDR3 is made up of 15 amino acids. The germline V gene has CDR1 LNHDA and CDR2 SQIVND (reference sequence). Here the CDR3 DNA reads TGTGCCAGTAGCGCCCCCGCAGGGATCTCGGAAAAACTGTTTTTT. It codes for CASSAPAGISEKLFF.